A single sample gave rise to the 3 T cell receptor beta chains below, sequenced in a study of regulatory and conventional T cells in RAG deficiency. Assay used: immunoSEQ multiplex PCR; TCRdb lists only in-frame clones, some missing. This repertoire shows about 34,000 clones, approximately 80% found once; its top ten account for 3% to 4%. Genomic DNA came from blood conventional CD4+ T cells gated CD25-low CD127-high. This sample was also put to use in a study of regulatory T cells. This second study notes: Primers: 52 TRBV forward and 13 TRBJ reverse.

Sequencing input: CD4+ effector T cells sorted from blood. The receptors stem from a human donor in good health.

The J gene is TRBJ1-6, the V gene TRBV18; D remains unclear. Germline V CDR1 and CDR2: KGHSH, LQKENI. The CDR3 totals 15 residues. The ends were cut back, 1 base at V and 7 bases at J, with 11 bases in the middle. For the CDR3, the DNA is TGTGCCAGCTCACCACGGGCGGGTGGGAATTCACCCCTCCACTTT. Protein: CASSPRAGGNSPLHF.

V and J are TRBV7-3 and TRBJ2-2; TRBD2 agrees at 9 bases. CDR3 length: 16 residues. Germline V gene sequence: CDR1 SGHTA, CDR2 FQGTGA. Trimming at V came to 4 bases and at J to 2 bases, leaving 5 bases not matched to a gene. The CDR3 reads CASSSMGLANTGELFF. The CDR3 nucleotides are TGTGCCAGCAGCTCCATGGGACTAGCAAACACCGGGGAGCTGTTTTTT.

The gene calls are TRBV7-6 and TRBJ2-1; TRBD2 aligns across 8 bases. This CDR3 contains 15 residues. The V gene's germline CDR1 is SGHVS and CDR2 FNYEAQ. Germline trimming cut 2 bases from V and 7 bases from J; bases unmatched to any gene: 7. Written as DNA, the CDR3 is TGTGCCAGCAGCTTATCGGGGGGGCCGAGGAATGAGCAGTTCTTC. Its protein product is CASSLSGGPRNEQFF.